The present TCR beta chain was sequenced within a study of CD8+ T cells in alopecia areata. Germline-derived CDR1 and CDR2 are MNHEY and SMNVEV (reference sequence). V was shortened by 3 bases and J by 2 bases, with 8 bases between the two germline ends. CDR3 size: 13 residues. Extraction of RNA preceded its reverse transcription into cDNA, which served as the sequencing template. Repertoires were generated with immunoSEQ multiplex PCR, while TCRdb's copy carries only in-frame clones and drops some. The data show 130,000 or so clones, about 50% seen once. A FACSAria was used to sort CD4+ and CD8+ T cells. These cells came from PBMCs.

The TCR sequence derives from a human donor with alopecia areata. The chain combines TRBV27 with TRBJ2-7; D call uncertain. Sequenced: NKG2D-low CD8+ T cells sorted from blood. CDR3 nucleotide sequence: TGTGCCAGCAGTTTCGGGCAGGCCTACGAGCAGTACTTC. Translating it yields CASSFGQAYEQYF.